This entry lists 3 T cell receptor beta chains sequenced from one sample in a study of CD8 T cells in Susac syndrome. Random hexamers served to reverse transcribe roughly 0.5 to 1 ug RNA. TCRdb processed the immunoSEQ multiplex PCR reads anew with MiXCR; each CDR3 protein has one entry. The sample has 200,000 to 300,000 distinct CDR3 sequences, 90% to 96% seen once; the top ten hold approximately 0.1%. Material: CD4+ T cells from PBMCs. The receptor set was obtained from a human donor with Susac syndrome.

V is TRBV28 and J is TRBJ1-1, with a possible D match to TRBD1 (6 bases). Trimming left V 3 bases short and J 0 bases short, with 11 bases between. The germline V gene has CDR1 MDHEN and CDR2 SYDVKM. The CDR3 totals 15 residues. The CDR3: CASSLGGGMNTEAFF. Here the CDR3 DNA reads TGTGCCAGCAGTTTGGGGGGCGGCATGAACACTGAAGCTTTCTTT.

The rearrangement joins TRBV28 to TRBJ2-3, with TRBD2 identical over 10 bases. This CDR3 is 15 amino acids long. V shed 4 bases and J 5 bases; nucleotides not matched to a gene: 6. The germline V gene encodes CDR1 MDHEN and CDR2 SYDVKM. CDR3 in DNA: TGTGCCAGCAGTTCGCTAGCGGGAGCAATAGATACGCAGTATTTT. Protein sequence: CASSSLAGAIDTQYF.

V usage is TRBV18 and J usage is TRBJ1-5; D gene unclear. Trimming removed 3 bases at V and 5 bases at J, with 8 bases between. Germline assignment: CDR1 KGHSH and CDR2 LQKENI. CDR3 size: 13 residues. The CDR3 DNA sequence: TGTGCCAGCTCACCCCGTGGAGATCAGCCCCAGCATTTT. Residues: CASSPRGDQPQHF.